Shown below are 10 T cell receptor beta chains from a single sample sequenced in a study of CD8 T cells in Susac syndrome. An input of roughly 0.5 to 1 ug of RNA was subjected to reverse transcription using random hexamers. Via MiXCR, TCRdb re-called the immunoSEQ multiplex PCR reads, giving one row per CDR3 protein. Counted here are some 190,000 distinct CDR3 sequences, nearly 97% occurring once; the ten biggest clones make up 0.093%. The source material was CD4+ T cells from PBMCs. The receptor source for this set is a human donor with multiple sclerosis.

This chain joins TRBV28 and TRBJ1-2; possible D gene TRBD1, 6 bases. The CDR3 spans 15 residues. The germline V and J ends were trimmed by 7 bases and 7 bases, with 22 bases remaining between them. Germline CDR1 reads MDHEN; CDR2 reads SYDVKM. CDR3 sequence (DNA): TGTGCCAGCACCGCCATTCGGGGGCGGACTCCTGGCTACACCTTC. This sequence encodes CASTAIRGRTPGYTF.

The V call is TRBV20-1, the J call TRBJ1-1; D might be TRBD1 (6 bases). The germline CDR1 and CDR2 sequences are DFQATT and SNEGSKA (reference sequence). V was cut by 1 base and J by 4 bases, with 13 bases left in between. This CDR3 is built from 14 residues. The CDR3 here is CSARARGRGTEAFF. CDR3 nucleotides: TGCAGTGCTAGAGCTCGGGGCAGGGGCACTGAAGCTTTCTTT.

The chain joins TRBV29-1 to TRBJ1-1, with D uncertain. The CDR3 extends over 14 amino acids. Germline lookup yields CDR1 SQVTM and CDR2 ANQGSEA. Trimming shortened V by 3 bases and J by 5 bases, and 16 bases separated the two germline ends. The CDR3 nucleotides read TGCAGCGTTGAGAGTTACGGGATTTTGACTGAAGCTTTCTTT. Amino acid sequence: CSVESYGILTEAFF.

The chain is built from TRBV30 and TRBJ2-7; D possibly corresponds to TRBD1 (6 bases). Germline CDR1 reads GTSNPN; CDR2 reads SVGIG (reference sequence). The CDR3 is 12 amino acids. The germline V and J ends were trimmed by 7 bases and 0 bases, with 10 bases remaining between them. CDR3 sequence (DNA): TGTGCCTTTGCACAGGGCTCCTACGAGCAGTACTTC. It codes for CAFAQGSYEQYF.

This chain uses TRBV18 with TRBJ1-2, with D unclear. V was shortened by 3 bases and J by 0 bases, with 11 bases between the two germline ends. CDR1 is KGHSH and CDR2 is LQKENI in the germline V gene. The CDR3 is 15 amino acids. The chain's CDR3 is CASSPVAGANYGYTF. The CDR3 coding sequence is TGTGCCAGCTCACCGGTAGCTGGGGCTAACTATGGCTACACCTTC.

CDR3 sequence: CASSTWTGTNYGYTF. The CDR3 DNA reads TGTGCCAGCAGTACCTGGACAGGGACTAACTATGGCTACACCTTC. This sequence joins TRBV27 and TRBJ1-2; 8 positions agree with TRBD1. V lost 5 bases and J lost 0; bases outside the gene matches: 5. The CDR3 length is 15 residues. Germline CDR1 reads MNHEY; CDR2 reads SMNVEV (reference sequence).

In DNA form, the CDR3 reads TGTGCCACCGGGGGGGGCTATGGCTACACCTTC. Translated: CATGGGYGYTF. The genes are TRBV15 and TRBJ1-2; tentatively, D is TRBD1 (5 bases). V lost 8 bases and J lost 4, with 8 bases in between. CDR1 is LNHNV and CDR2 is YYDKDF in the germline V gene (reference sequence). The CDR3 totals 11 residues.

Here the CDR3 reads CASSVLQGPVSYNEQFF. The CDR3 DNA is TGTGCCAGCAGCGTACTACAGGGGCCGGTCTCCTACAATGAGCAGTTCTTC. The chain combines TRBV7-9 with TRBJ2-1; 7 bases are a match to TRBD1. The J segment lost 0 bases and the V segment lost 5 bases, leaving 10 bases of the junction unmatched. This CDR3 has 17 amino acids. In germline, CDR1 is SEHNR, CDR2 FQNEAQ (reference sequence).

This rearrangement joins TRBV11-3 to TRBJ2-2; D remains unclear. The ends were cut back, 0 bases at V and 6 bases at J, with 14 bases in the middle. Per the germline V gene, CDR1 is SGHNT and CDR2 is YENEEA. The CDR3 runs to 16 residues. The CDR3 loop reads CASSLDRMLYSGELFF. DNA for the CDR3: TGTGCCAGCAGCTTAGATCGAATGCTATACTCCGGGGAGCTGTTTTTT.

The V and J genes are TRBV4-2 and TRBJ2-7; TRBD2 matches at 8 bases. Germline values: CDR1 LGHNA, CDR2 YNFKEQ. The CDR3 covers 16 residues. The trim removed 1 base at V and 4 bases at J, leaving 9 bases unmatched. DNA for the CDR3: TGTGCCAGCAGCCAAGTGATTAGCGGGATCGAATACGAGCAGTACTTC. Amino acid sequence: CASSQVISGIEYEQYF.